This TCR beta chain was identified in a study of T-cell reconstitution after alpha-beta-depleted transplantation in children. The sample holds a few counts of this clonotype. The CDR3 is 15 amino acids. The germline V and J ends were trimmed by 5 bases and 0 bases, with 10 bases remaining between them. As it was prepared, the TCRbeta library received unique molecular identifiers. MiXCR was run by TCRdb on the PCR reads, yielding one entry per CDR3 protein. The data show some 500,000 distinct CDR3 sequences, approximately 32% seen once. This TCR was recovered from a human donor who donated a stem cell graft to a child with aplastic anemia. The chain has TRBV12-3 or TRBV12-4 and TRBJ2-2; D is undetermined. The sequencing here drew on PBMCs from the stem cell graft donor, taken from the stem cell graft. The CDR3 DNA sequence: TGTGCCAGCAGTGTCAGCTCCTCGAACACCGGGGAGCTGTTTTTT. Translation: CASSVSSSNTGELFF.